This TCR beta chain was sequenced in a study of T cells in localized non-small cell lung cancer. Study-wide findings and caveats: Exceeding tumor, uninvolved adjacent lung had the highest T cell clonality. Researchers found a median approximately 50 of the top 100 tumor clones in adjacent lung.

Assay: immunoSEQ multiplex PCR; the TCRdb copy retains only in-frame clones and omits some. The repertoire holds 35,000 to 40,000 clones, approximately 88% seen once, with around 2.9% in the top ten. About this clone itself: Antigen unknown.

Germline values: CDR1 SGHVS, CDR2 FQNEAQ. Trimming removed 0 bases from V and 2 bases from J; junction bases left unmatched: 4. The CDR3 is 15 residues long. The rearrangement links TRBV7-8 to TRBJ2-7; 7 bases are shared with TRBD2. This specimen was peripheral blood, taken before any cancer treatment. The receptor comes from a woman aged 35 to 75 with stage I lung adenocarcinoma. CDR3 region: CASSLAASGPYEQYF. DNA for the CDR3: TGTGCCAGCAGCTTAGCGGCTAGCGGACCCTACGAGCAGTACTTC.